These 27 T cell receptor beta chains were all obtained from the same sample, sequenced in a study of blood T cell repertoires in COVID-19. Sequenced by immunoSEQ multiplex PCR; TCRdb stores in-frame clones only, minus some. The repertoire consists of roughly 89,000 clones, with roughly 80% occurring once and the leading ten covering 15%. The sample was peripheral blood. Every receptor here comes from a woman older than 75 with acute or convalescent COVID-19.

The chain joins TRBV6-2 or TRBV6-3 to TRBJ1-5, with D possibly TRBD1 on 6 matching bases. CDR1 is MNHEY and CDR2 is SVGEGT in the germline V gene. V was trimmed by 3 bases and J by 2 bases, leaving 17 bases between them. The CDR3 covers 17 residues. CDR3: CASSYFRGPKGNQPQHF. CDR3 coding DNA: TGTGCCAGCAGTTATTTCAGGGGCCCGAAGGGCAATCAGCCCCAGCATTTT.

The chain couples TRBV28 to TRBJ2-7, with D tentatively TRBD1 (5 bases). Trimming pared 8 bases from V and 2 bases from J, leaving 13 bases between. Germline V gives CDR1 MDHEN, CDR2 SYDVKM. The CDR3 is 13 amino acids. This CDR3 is CASGRQNPYEQYF. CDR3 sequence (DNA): TGTGCCAGCGGAAGACAGAACCCCTACGAGCAGTACTTC.

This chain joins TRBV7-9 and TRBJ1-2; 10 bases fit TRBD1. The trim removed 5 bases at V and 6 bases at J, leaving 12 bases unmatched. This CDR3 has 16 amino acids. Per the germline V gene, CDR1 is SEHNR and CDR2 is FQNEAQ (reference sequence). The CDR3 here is CASSRFLGQGNDGYTF. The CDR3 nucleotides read TGTGCCAGCAGCCGTTTCCTGGGACAGGGGAACGATGGCTACACCTTC.

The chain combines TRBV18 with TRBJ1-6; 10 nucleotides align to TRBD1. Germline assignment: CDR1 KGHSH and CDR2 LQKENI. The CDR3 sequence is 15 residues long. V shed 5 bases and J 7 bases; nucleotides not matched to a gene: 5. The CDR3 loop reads CASSAGQGWNSPLHF. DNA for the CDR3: TGTGCCAGCTCAGCGGGACAGGGGTGGAATTCACCCCTCCACTTT.

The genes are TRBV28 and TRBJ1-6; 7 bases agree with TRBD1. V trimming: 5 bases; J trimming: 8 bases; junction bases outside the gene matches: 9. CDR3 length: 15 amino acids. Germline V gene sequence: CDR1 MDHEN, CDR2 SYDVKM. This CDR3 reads CASSPTTGRYSPLHF. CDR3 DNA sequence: TGTGCCAGCAGTCCCACGACAGGGAGGTATTCACCCCTCCACTTT.

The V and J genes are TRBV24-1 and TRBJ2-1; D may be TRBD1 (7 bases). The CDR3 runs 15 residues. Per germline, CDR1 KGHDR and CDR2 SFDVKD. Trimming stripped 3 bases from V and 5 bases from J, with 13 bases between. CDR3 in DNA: TGTGCCACCAGTGATACCTCAGGGGGGAACAATGAGCAGTTCTTC. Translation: CATSDTSGGNNEQFF.

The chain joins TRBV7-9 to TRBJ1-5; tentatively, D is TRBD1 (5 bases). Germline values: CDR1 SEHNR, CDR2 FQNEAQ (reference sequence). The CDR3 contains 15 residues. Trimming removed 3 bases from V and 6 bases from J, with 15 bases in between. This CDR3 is CASSFSVGGGQPQHF. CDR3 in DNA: TGTGCCAGCAGCTTCTCGGTGGGGGGAGGTCAGCCCCAGCATTTT.

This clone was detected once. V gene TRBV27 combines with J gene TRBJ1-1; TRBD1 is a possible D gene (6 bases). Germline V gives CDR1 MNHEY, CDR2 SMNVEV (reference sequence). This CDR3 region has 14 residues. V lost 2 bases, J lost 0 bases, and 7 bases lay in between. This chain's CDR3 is CASSLEGVNTEAFF. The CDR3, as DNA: TGTGCCAGCAGTTTAGAGGGGGTGAACACTGAAGCTTTCTTT.

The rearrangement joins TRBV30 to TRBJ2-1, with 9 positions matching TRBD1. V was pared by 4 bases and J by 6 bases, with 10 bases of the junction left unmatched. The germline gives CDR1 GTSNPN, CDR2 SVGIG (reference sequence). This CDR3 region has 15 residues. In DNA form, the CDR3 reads TGTGCCTGGATACCCCGGGACAGGGTTACCAATGAGCAGTTCTTC. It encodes CAWIPRDRVTNEQFF. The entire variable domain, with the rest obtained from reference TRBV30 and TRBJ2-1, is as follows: SQTIHQWPATLVQPVGSPLSLECTVEGTSNPNLYWYRQAAGRGLQLLFYSVGIGQISSEVPQNLSASRPQDRQFILSSKKLLLSDSGFYLCAWIPRDRVTNEQFFGPGTRLTVL.

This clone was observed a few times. This chain's CDR3 is CASSITEGRGSYNSPLHF. Written as DNA, the CDR3 is TGTGCCAGTAGTATAACGGAAGGCAGGGGATCCTATAATTCACCCCTCCACTTT. V usage is TRBV19 and J usage is TRBJ1-6, with D possibly matching TRBD1 (6 bases). V shed 2 bases and J shed 1 base, with 15 bases lying between them. The germline gives CDR1 LNHDA, CDR2 SQIVND (reference sequence). The CDR3 contains 18 residues.

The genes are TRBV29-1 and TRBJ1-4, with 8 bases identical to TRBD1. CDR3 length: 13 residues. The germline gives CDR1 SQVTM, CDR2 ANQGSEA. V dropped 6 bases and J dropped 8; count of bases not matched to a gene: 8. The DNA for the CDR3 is TGCAGCGTCGCCCGGGACAGGCGGGAAAAACTGTTTTTT. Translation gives CSVARDRREKLFF.

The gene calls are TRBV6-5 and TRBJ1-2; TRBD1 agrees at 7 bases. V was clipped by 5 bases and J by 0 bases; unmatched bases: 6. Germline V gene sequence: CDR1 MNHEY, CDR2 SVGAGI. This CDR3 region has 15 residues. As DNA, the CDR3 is TGTGCCAGCAGTACCGGGACAGACGCTAACTATGGCTACACCTTC. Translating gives CASSTGTDANYGYTF.

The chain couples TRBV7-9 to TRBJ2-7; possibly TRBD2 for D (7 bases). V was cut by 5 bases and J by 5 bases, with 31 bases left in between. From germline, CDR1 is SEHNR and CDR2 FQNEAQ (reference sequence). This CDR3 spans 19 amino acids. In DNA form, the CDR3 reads TGTGCCAGCAGCCCCATCACTTCACAAACAAAGGGGGGGCTTCACGAGCAGTACTTC. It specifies CASSPITSQTKGGLHEQYF.

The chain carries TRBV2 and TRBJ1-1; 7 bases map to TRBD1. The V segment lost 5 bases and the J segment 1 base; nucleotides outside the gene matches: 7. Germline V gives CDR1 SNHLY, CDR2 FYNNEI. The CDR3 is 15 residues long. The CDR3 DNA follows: TGTGCCAGCAGTTACCCACAGGGGACGAACACTGAAGCTTTCTTT. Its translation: CASSYPQGTNTEAFF.

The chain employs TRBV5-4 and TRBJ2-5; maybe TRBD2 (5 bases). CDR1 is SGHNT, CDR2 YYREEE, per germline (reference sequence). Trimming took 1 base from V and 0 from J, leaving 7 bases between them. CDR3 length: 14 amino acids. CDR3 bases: TGTGCCAGCAGCTTGAGGCGGGACCAAGAGACCCAGTACTTC. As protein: CASSLRRDQETQYF.

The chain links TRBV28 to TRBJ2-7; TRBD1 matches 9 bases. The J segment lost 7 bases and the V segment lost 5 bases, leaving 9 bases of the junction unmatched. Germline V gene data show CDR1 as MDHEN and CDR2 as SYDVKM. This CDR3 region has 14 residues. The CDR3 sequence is CASSLIQGAREQYF. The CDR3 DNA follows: TGTGCCAGCAGTCTTATACAGGGGGCGCGTGAGCAGTACTTC.

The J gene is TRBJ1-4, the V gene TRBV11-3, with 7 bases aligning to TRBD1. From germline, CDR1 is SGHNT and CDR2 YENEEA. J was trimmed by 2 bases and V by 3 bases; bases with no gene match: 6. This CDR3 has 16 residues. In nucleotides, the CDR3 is TGTGCCAGCAGCTTGGGAAGGGGGCCGACTAATGAAAAACTGTTTTTT. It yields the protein CASSLGRGPTNEKLFF.

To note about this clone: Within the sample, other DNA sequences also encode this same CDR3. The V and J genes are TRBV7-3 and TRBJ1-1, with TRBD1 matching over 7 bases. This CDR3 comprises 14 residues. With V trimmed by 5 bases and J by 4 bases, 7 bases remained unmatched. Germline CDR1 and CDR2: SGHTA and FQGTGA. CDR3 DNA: TGTGCCAGCAGCCCCACAGGGGTGCGCACTGAAGCTTTCTTT. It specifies CASSPTGVRTEAFF.

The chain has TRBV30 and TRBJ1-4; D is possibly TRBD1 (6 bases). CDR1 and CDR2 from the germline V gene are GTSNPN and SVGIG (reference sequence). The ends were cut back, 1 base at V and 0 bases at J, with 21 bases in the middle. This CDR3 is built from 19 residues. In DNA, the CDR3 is TGTGCCTGGAGTGGCCGGGGAGGGGGAACCTTTGCAACTAATGAAAAACTGTTTTTT. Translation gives CAWSGRGGGTFATNEKLFF.

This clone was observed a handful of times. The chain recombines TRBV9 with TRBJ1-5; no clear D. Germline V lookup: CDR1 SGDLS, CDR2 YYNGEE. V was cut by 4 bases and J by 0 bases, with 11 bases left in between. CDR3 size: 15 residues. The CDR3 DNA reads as TGTGCCAGCAGCCTAGGAGAGCATAGCAATCAGCCCCAGCATTTT. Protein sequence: CASSLGEHSNQPQHF.

The CDR3 loop reads CAISETSGGSETQYF. For the CDR3, the DNA is TGTGCCATCAGTGAAACTAGCGGGGGTTCAGAGACCCAGTACTTC. The chain is built from TRBV10-3 and TRBJ2-5; 11 nucleotides line up with TRBD2. Germline CDR1 reads ENHRY; CDR2 reads SYGVKD. The CDR3 consists of 15 residues. The V and J ends lost 3 bases and 4 bases, in that order; junction bases with no gene match: 4.

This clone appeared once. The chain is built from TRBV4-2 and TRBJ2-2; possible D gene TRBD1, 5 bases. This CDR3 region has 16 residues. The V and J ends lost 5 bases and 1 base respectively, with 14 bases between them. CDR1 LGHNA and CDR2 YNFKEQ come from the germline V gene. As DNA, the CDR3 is TGTGCCAGCAGCTCAAGTAGGGGCAGGAACACCGGGGAGCTGTTTTTT. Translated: CASSSSRGRNTGELFF.

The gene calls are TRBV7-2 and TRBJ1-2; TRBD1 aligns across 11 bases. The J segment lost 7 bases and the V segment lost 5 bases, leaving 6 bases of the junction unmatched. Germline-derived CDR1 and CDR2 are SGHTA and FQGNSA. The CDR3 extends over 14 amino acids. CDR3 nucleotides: TGTGCCAGCAGCCCAGGACAGGGGGCTGGTGGCTACACCTTC. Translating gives CASSPGQGAGGYTF.

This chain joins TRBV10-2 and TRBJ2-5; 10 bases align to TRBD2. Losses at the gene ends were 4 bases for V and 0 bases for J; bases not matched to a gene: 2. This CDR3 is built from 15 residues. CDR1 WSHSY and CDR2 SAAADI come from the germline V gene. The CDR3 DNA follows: TGCGCCAGCAGTGTCACTAGCGGGGACCAAGAGACCCAGTACTTC. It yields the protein CASSVTSGDQETQYF.

The CDR3 DNA follows: TGCGCCAGCAGCCAAGATGGGTCAGGTTATCAGCCCCAGCATTTT. This codes for CASSQDGSGYQPQHF. V and J are TRBV4-1 and TRBJ1-5; D is ambiguous. Germline CDR1 is MGHRA and CDR2 is YSYEKL. The CDR3 extends over 15 amino acids. The V gene lost 0 bases and the J gene lost 5 bases, with 11 bases spanning the gap.

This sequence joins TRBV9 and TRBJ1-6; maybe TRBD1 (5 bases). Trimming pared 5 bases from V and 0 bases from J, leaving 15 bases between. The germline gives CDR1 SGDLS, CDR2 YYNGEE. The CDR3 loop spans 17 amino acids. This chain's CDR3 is CASRAGLTSSYNSPLHF. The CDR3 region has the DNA TGTGCCAGCAGAGCGGGACTTACGAGCTCCTATAATTCACCCCTCCACTTT.

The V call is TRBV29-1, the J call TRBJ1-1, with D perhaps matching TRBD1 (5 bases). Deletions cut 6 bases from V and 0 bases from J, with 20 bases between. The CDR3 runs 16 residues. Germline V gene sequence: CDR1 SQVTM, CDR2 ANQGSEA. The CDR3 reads CSVPKVSGLVNTEAFF. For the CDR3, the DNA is TGCAGCGTGCCTAAAGTCTCAGGGCTTGTGAACACTGAAGCTTTCTTT.